Listed below are T cell receptor beta chains from one sample, sequenced in a study of identical twins. TCRdb reprocessed the 5' RACE reads with MiXCR, giving one entry per CDR3 protein. The sample yields about 330,000 distinct CDR3 sequences, roughly 12% seen once. These data are also associated with another study on yellow fever vaccine responses in identical twins.

Specimen: CD8+ T cells sorted from blood. The receptor source for this set is a woman aged 18-29 years in good health. CDR3s include the opening cysteine and the closing phenylalanine or tryptophan. A D gene is named only where the DNA matches it firmly. Only part of the rows carry a size: once, few, many, or a class if the clone is expanded.

-	many	TRBV12-3/TRBV12-4	TRBJ2-1	TGTGCCAGCAGCCCAACAGGGCATGAGCAGTTCTTC	CASSPTGHEQFF
-	-	TRBV20-1	TRBJ2-7	TGCAGTGCTAGAGAAGGCAGTAGCCAGTACTTC	CSAREGSSQYF
-	-	TRBV7-8	TRBJ2-2	TGTGCCAGCAGCTTAGCGACTCCCCCCGGGGAGCTGTTTTTT	CASSLATPPGELFF
-	many	TRBV20-1	TRBJ2-7	TGCAGTGCTAGAGATAAGGCGGACTACGAGCAGTACTTC	CSARDKADYEQYF
-	-	TRBV25-1	TRBJ2-5	TGTGCCGCCGGGAAACCCGCCGGTACCCAGTACTTC	CAAGKPAGTQYF
TRBD1	few	TRBV14	TRBJ1-1	TGTGCCAGCAGCCAAGTGACAGGGGTTAACACTGAAGCTTTCTTT	CASSQVTGVNTEAFF
TRBD2	few	TRBV12-5	TRBJ2-3	TGTGCTAGTGGCAATGGACTAGCGGTAACAGATACGCAGTATTTT	CASGNGLAVTDTQYF
-	few	TRBV10-3	TRBJ2-1	TGTGCCATCGTCGGAGTGGAAAATGAGCAGTTCTTC	CAIVGVENEQFF
TRBD2	-	TRBV20-1	TRBJ2-1	TGCAGTGCTAGAGACGGTGCGGGGGGGGACAATGAGCAGTTCTTC	CSARDGAGGDNEQFF
TRBD2	-	TRBV12-3/TRBV12-4	TRBJ2-5	TGTGCCAGCAGTTTAGGGCGGGGGCAAGAGACCCAGTACTTC	CASSLGRGQETQYF
TRBD2	few	TRBV11-2	TRBJ2-1	TGTGCCAGCAGTCAGATCCCCGAGAAGCGGGGGGGCCCGTCGAATGAGCAGTTCTTC	CASSQIPEKRGGPSNEQFF
TRBD1	few	TRBV20-1	TRBJ2-2	TGCAGTGCTAGAGATCAGTCCCCAGGGGGCTTCGGGGAGCTGTTTTTT	CSARDQSPGGFGELFF
-	-	TRBV15	TRBJ1-4	TGTGCCACCAGCAGCCGAACCTATAATGAAAAACTGTTTTTT	CATSSRTYNEKLFF
-	-	TRBV15	TRBJ1-4	TGTGCCACCATTGGCCGGGCTTTTGGGACTAATGAAAAACTGTTTTTT	CATIGRAFGTNEKLFF
TRBD2	-	TRBV5-1	TRBJ2-5	TGCGCCAGCAGCTTGACTAGCGGGAGACCAGAGACCCAGTACTTC	CASSLTSGRPETQYF
-	-	TRBV7-6	TRBJ2-7	TGTGCCAGCAGCCGCAGCTCTAACTACGAGCAGTACTTC	CASSRSSNYEQYF
-	-	TRBV3-1	TRBJ2-7	TGTGCCAGCAGCCCGTCAGACAGGCAGGAGCTCTACGAGCAGTACTTC	CASSPSDRQELYEQYF
TRBD2	many	TRBV24-1	TRBJ2-1	TGTGCCAGCAGCGGGAAGGTGTTGGATGAGCAGTTCTTC	CASSGKVLDEQFF
TRBD2	-	TRBV20-1	TRBJ2-7	TGCAGTGCTAGACCTCGACTAGCGGAATACGAGCAGTACTTC	CSARPRLAEYEQYF
-	-	TRBV27	TRBJ2-5	TGTGCCAGCATAGTCGATGGGACCCAGTACTTC	CASIVDGTQYF
TRBD2	-	TRBV11-2	TRBJ2-3	TGTGCCAGCAGCTTAAAACCGGGACTAAACGGAGATACGCAGTATTTT	CASSLKPGLNGDTQYF
TRBD2	-	TRBV5-1	TRBJ2-1	TGCGCCAGCAGCCAGCGAGGACTAGCGGGATGGGTTGAGCAGTTCTTC	CASSQRGLAGWVEQFF
-	-	TRBV27	TRBJ1-1	TGTGCCAGCAGCTCATGGACCCAAGGGGACACTGAAGCTTTCTTT	CASSSWTQGDTEAFF
TRBD1	few	TRBV2	TRBJ1-1	TGTGCCAGCAGAACCCCCGGACAGGGGAACACTGAAGCTTTCTTT	CASRTPGQGNTEAFF
-	few	TRBV7-2	TRBJ2-7	TGTGCCAGCAGCTTAGTTAGGCGCGAGCAGTACTTC	CASSLVRREQYF
TRBD2	-	TRBV27	TRBJ2-4	TGTGCCAGCACGACTAGCGGAAATTTAGCCAAAAACATTCAGTACTTC	CASTTSGNLAKNIQYF
-	-	TRBV7-9	TRBJ2-5	TGTGCCAGCAGCCCCCCGGTCCGAGAGACCCAGTACTTC	CASSPPVRETQYF
TRBD1	-	TRBV14	TRBJ1-2	TGTGCCAGCAGCCTTGGACAGGGACCATTTTATGGCTACACCTTC	CASSLGQGPFYGYTF
-	-	TRBV29-1	TRBJ2-6	TGCAGCGTTCCCCTCCCTGGGGCCAACGTCCTGACTTTC	CSVPLPGANVLTF
-	few	TRBV20-1	TRBJ1-2	TGCAGTGCTACCAAGGCTGATGAGGGCTACACCTTC	CSATKADEGYTF
-	many	TRBV27	TRBJ2-1	TGTGCCAGCAGTTTCGCGGGGCGCAATGAGCAGTTCTTC	CASSFAGRNEQFF
-	-	TRBV15	TRBJ1-1	TGTGCCACCAGCAGAGATGCGGACACTGAAGCTTTCTTT	CATSRDADTEAFF
TRBD2	-	TRBV20-1	TRBJ2-7	TGCAGTGCTAGAGATAGCTTTGGGGTAGCGGGAGGCTCCTACGAGCAGTACTTC	CSARDSFGVAGGSYEQYF
TRBD2	-	TRBV27	TRBJ2-1	TGTGCCAGCAGTTTATCGGGACTAGCTCTGGGCAATGAGCAGTTCTTC	CASSLSGLALGNEQFF
TRBD1	few	TRBV28	TRBJ1-2	TGTGCCAGCAGTGCCCCCAGCCAGGGGGTCTATTCTAACTATGGCTACACCTTC	CASSAPSQGVYSNYGYTF
-	-	TRBV11-2	TRBJ2-5	TGTGCCAGCAGCTCCCTTGGGGGGAGGAGAGAGACCCAGTACTTC	CASSSLGGRRETQYF
-	-	TRBV7-8	TRBJ2-5	TGTGCCAGCACCGGTGGAGGGGCCGACGGGGAGACCCAGTACTTC	CASTGGGADGETQYF
TRBD1	few	TRBV13	TRBJ1-5	TGTGCCAGCAGCACCAGACAGGGGGCAAGCAATCAGCCCCAGCATTTT	CASSTRQGASNQPQHF
TRBD1	few	TRBV6-1	TRBJ2-5	TGTGCCAGCAGTAGACGGGACAGACAAGAGACCCAGTACTTC	CASSRRDRQETQYF
-	-	TRBV15	TRBJ1-5	TGTGCCACCAGCAGAGTAGGGTATAATCAGCCCCAGCATTTT	CATSRVGYNQPQHF
TRBD2	-	TRBV4-1	TRBJ2-3	TGCGCCAGCAGCCAAGAGGGAGGGCCCAGTGGTGGTGTATTT	CASSQEGGPSGGVF
TRBD2	few	TRBV10-2	TRBJ2-5	TGTGCCAGCAGTAGCGGGGGCTACCAAGAGACCCAGTACTTC	CASSSGGYQETQYF
-	-	TRBV5-5	TRBJ1-5	TGTGCCAGCAGCTTTCGCCAGGGCCTCCAGCCCCAGCATTTT	CASSFRQGLQPQHF
-	-	TRBV11-1	TRBJ2-5	TGTGCCACCCACCCCACGCGCGGCGGACTCGAGGAGACCCAGTACTTC	CATHPTRGGLEETQYF